Given below is one TCR beta chain in context. This sample is part of a study of beta chain features in type 1 diabetes. V lost 2 bases and J lost 2, with 12 bases in between. The CDR3 has 16 amino acids. Per the germline V gene, CDR1 is SGHAT and CDR2 is FQNNGV. TCRB transcripts that were expressed got sequenced, as all of the isolated RNA had been reverse transcribed. Clones were sequenced by immunoSEQ multiplex PCR, and TCRdb holds only the in-frame ones, with some missing. This sample yields some 400,000 clones, of which roughly 15% are seen a single time; under 0.02% belongs to the top ten. This clonotype was sampled from a woman younger than 35 in good health. This chain connects TRBV11-2 to TRBJ2-2, with D perhaps matching TRBD2 (5 bases). Material for sequencing was naive CD4+ T cells from blood. The CDR3 DNA reads as TGTGCCAGCAGCTTAATTCGGAGGAGTAACACCGGGGAGCTGTTTTTT. Amino acid sequence: CASSLIRRSNTGELFF.